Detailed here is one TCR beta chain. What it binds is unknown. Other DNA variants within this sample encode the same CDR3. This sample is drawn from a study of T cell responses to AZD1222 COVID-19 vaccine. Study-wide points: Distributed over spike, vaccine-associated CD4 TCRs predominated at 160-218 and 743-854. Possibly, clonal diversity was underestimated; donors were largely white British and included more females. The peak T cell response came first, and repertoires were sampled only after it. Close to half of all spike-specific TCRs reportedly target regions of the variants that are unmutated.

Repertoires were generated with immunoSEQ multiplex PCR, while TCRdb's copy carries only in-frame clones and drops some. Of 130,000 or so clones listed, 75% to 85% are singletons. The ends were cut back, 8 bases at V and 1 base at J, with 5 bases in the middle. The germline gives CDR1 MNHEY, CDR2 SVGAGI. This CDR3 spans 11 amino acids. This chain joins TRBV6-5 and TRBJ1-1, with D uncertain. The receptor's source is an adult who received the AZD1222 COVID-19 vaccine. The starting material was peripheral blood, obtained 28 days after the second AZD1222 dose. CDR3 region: CASRGNTEAFF. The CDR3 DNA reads TGTGCCAGCCGGGGGAACACTGAAGCTTTCTTT.